What follows are 22 T cell receptor beta chains derived from one specimen sequenced in a study of shared clonotypes between healthy human individuals (dated by TCRdb to the early 2020s). The library was obtained by the immunoSEQ multiplex PCR assay. Held by TCRdb, this immuneACCESS table contains in-frame sequences only and omits some clones. Under half of the omission traces to an unresolved V gene where checked; the cause of the rest is unknown. This sample is represented by around 2,000,000 clones; about 95% of them were singletons. The top ten hold more than 0.1% of the sample. Sample: naive CD4+ T cells sorted from blood. Read against the paper, the sample's cell subset or site label means: CD45RA+ positively selected. The receptors here all came from a man younger than 35 in good health.

For this clone: Other nucleotide sequences in the sample specify the same CDR3. The gene calls are TRBV7-2 and TRBJ2-3; 8 bases agree with TRBD1. Germline lookup yields CDR1 SGHTA and CDR2 FQGNSA. V lost 6 bases, J lost 1 base, and 6 bases stayed unmatched. The CDR3 is 15 residues long. The CDR3 nucleotides are TGTGCCAGCAGTCTCAGGGGGCGCGGCACAGATACGCAGTATTTT. Translated: CASSLRGRGTDTQYF. The full variable domain, in which reference TRBV7-2 and TRBJ2-3 provide the parts outside the CDR3, is GAGVSQSPSNKVTEKGKDVELRCDPISGHTALYWYRQSLGQGLEFLIYFQGNSAPDKSGLPSDRFSAERTGGSVSTLTIQRTQQEDSAVYLCASSLRGRGTDTQYFGPGTRLTVL.

This chain links TRBV18 with TRBJ2-7; tentatively, D is TRBD1 (6 bases). This CDR3 has 14 residues. V was cut by 4 bases and J by 2 bases, with 12 bases left in between. Germline V gives CDR1 KGHSH, CDR2 LQKENI. This CDR3 reads CASSLKTGPYEQYF. The CDR3 nucleotides are TGTGCCAGCTCACTTAAGACAGGACCCTACGAGCAGTACTTC.

This chain uses TRBV28 with TRBJ1-1; TRBD1 aligns across 7 bases. This CDR3 contains 14 residues. V trimming: 2 bases; J trimming: 6 bases; junction bases outside the gene matches: 6. The germline gives CDR1 MDHEN, CDR2 SYDVKM. CDR3 DNA: TGTGCCAGCAGTTTACTACAGGGGAAGGCTGAAGCTTTCTTT. Translated, it gives CASSLLQGKAEAFF.

The J gene is TRBJ1-2, the V gene TRBV6-5, with D perhaps matching TRBD1 (5 bases). The germline gives CDR1 MNHEY, CDR2 SVGAGI. Trimming shortened V by 6 bases and J by 8 bases, and 10 bases separated the two germline ends. The CDR3 covers 11 residues. The CDR3 nucleotides read TGTGCCAGCAGGAGGGGTGAAGGCTACACCTTC. Protein: CASRRGEGYTF.

The gene calls are TRBV2 and TRBJ2-3, with D unclear. The V gene's germline CDR1 is SNHLY and CDR2 FYNNEI. CDR3 length: 13 amino acids. The germline V and J ends were trimmed by 7 bases and 3 bases, with 11 bases remaining between them. The CDR3: CASKGVATDTQYF. The CDR3 bases are TGTGCCAGCAAGGGCGTGGCGACAGATACGCAGTATTTT.

This clone showed up just once. The identical CDR3 is also encoded by other nucleotide sequences in the sample. V and J are TRBV27 and TRBJ1-2, with 9 bases aligning to TRBD1. The germline V gene encodes CDR1 MNHEY and CDR2 SMNVEV (reference sequence). The CDR3 contains 13 residues. With 6 bases clipped from V and 4 bases from J, the junction kept 3 bases outside the gene matches. The CDR3 loop is CASRRTGVYGYTF. The CDR3 DNA follows: TGTGCCAGCAGAAGGACAGGGGTCTATGGCTACACCTTC.

Concerning this clone: This sample includes further DNA sequences coding for the same CDR3. The chain links TRBV7-2 to TRBJ1-2; no definite D call. Trimming pared 1 base from V and 5 bases from J, leaving 8 bases between. This CDR3 is built from 13 residues. Germline values: CDR1 SGHTA, CDR2 FQGNSA. In DNA form, the CDR3 reads TGTGCCAGCAGCTTAGGTTCGTCATATGGCTACACCTTC. Translation: CASSLGSSYGYTF. Filled out from reference TRBV7-2 and TRBJ1-2, the complete variable domain reads GAGVSQSPSNKVTEKGKDVELRCDPISGHTALYWYRQSLGQGLEFLIYFQGNSAPDKSGLPSDRFSAERTGGSVSTLTIQRTQQEDSAVYLCASSLGSSYGYTFGSGTRLTVV.

Of note for this clone: Other DNA variants within this sample encode the same CDR3. This chain connects TRBV4-1 to TRBJ1-5; possibly TRBD1 for D (5 bases). V was cut by 0 bases and J by 4 bases, with 7 bases left in between. Germline V CDR1 and CDR2: MGHRA, YSYEKL. This CDR3 has 14 amino acids. CDR3 sequence (DNA): TGCGCCAGCAGCCAAGAAGGGACGAATCAGCCCCAGCATTTT. This codes for CASSQEGTNQPQHF.

This chain links TRBV5-4 with TRBJ2-3; 7 bases align to TRBD2. This CDR3 is 14 amino acids long. V shed 4 bases, J shed 4 bases, and the junction held 6 bases outside the gene matches. Germline CDR1 reads SGHNT; CDR2 reads YYREEE (reference sequence). DNA for the CDR3: TGTGCCAGCAGCAGGGACTACAGCTCAGATACGCAGTATTTT. This gives the protein CASSRDYSSDTQYF.

This sequence joins TRBV4-3 and TRBJ2-6; D is ambiguous. This CDR3 contains 16 residues. V was shortened by 0 bases and J by 2 bases, with 8 bases between the two germline ends. Germline CDR1 is LGHNA and CDR2 is YSLEER. The CDR3 DNA reads TGCGCCAGCAGCCAAGACATCCGGGCTGGGGCCAACGTCCTGACTTTC. As protein: CASSQDIRAGANVLTF.

This sequence joins TRBV27 and TRBJ2-7; 7 bases map to TRBD1. This CDR3 region has 14 residues. V gave up 4 bases and J gave up 0 bases; unmatched junction bases: 3. Germline CDR1 and CDR2: MNHEY and SMNVEV (reference sequence). The CDR3 region has the DNA TGTGCCAGCAGTTGGACAGGAGTCTCCTACGAGCAGTACTTC. Protein sequence: CASSWTGVSYEQYF.

The chain combines TRBV9 with TRBJ2-7; D may be TRBD1 (5 bases). CDR1 is SGDLS and CDR2 is YYNGEE in the germline V gene. V dropped 0 bases and J dropped 0 bases, with 16 bases sitting between them. The CDR3 runs 17 residues. CDR3 in DNA: TGTGCCAGCAGCGTAGAAGGAACAGGTGCGAACTCCTACGAGCAGTACTTC. Protein sequence: CASSVEGTGANSYEQYF. Based on the CDR3 plus reference TRBV9 and TRBJ2-7, the full variable domain is DSGVTQTPKHLITATGQRVTLRCSPRSGDLSVYWYQQSLDQGLQFLIQYYNGEERAKGNILERFSAQQFPDLHSELNLSSLELGDSALYFCASSVEGTGANSYEQYFGPGTRLTVT.

This chain joins TRBV28 and TRBJ2-4; no firm D call. V lost 4 bases to trimming and J lost 9 bases, with 16 bases between them. This CDR3 contains 14 residues. Per germline, CDR1 MDHEN and CDR2 SYDVKM. The CDR3 reads CASSSPKRVGIQYF. The DNA of the CDR3 is TGTGCCAGCAGTTCGCCCAAAAGGGTAGGCATTCAGTACTTC.

J is TRBJ1-4 and V is TRBV28; the D is unclear. This CDR3 spans 13 amino acids. Trimming shortened V by 4 bases and J by 7 bases, and 10 bases separated the two germline ends. Per the germline V gene, CDR1 is MDHEN and CDR2 is SYDVKM. CDR3 sequence: CASSSVQREKLFF. The CDR3 DNA is TGTGCCAGCAGTTCCGTCCAGCGTGAAAAACTGTTTTTT.

This chain links TRBV7-2 with TRBJ2-5; D gene uncertain. V shed 8 bases and J shed 3 bases, with 10 bases lying between them. Per the germline V gene, CDR1 is SGHTA and CDR2 is FQGNSA. CDR3 size: 12 residues. The CDR3 loop reads CASGRKKETQYF. DNA of the CDR3: TGTGCCAGCGGGCGGAAAAAAGAGACCCAGTACTTC.

The chain employs TRBV27 and TRBJ2-2; D unresolved. This CDR3 contains 14 residues. V was trimmed by 2 bases and J by 3 bases, leaving 7 bases between them. The germline gives CDR1 MNHEY, CDR2 SMNVEV (reference sequence). The CDR3 protein is CASSLGVHTGELFF. The CDR3 DNA follows: TGTGCCAGCAGTTTAGGGGTGCACACCGGGGAGCTGTTTTTT.

The rearrangement links TRBV4-3 to TRBJ1-5; D is unresolved. This CDR3 has 13 residues. Germline V gene sequence: CDR1 LGHNA, CDR2 YSLEER. Trimming removed 0 bases at V and 7 bases at J, with 7 bases between. CDR3 in amino acids: CASSQDKSQPQHF. The CDR3 DNA sequence: TGCGCCAGCAGCCAAGATAAATCCCAGCCCCAGCATTTT.

This clone showed up just once. The V and J genes are TRBV9 and TRBJ2-4; D remains unclear. Germline assignment: CDR1 SGDLS and CDR2 YYNGEE. CDR3 length: 10 residues. V gave up 2 bases and J gave up 8 bases, with 2 bases separating them. The CDR3 DNA is TGTGCCAGCAGCGTCCACATTCAGTACTTC. This encodes CASSVHIQYF.

This chain connects TRBV7-3 to TRBJ2-1, with 13 bases fitting TRBD2. This CDR3 has 15 amino acids. CDR1 and CDR2 from the germline V gene are SGHTA and FQGTGA. With V trimmed by 4 bases and J by 12 bases, 9 bases remained unmatched. This chain's CDR3 is CASSSGLAGASSQFF. In DNA, the CDR3 is TGTGCCAGCAGCTCTGGACTAGCGGGGGCCTCTTCGCAGTTCTTC.

The V gene is TRBV6-5, the J gene TRBJ2-1; 15 bases are shared with TRBD2. CDR1 is MNHEY and CDR2 is SVGAGI in the germline V gene. With 6 bases clipped from V and 12 bases from J, the junction kept 3 bases outside the gene matches. The CDR3 contains 13 residues. The CDR3 spells CASRPGLAGGQFF. The DNA for the CDR3 is TGTGCCAGCAGGCCGGGACTAGCGGGAGGGCAGTTCTTC.

The V gene is TRBV6-5, the J gene TRBJ2-1; TRBD2 aligns across 8 bases. Germline V gene data show CDR1 as MNHEY and CDR2 as SVGAGI. J lost 6 bases, V lost 4 bases, and 11 bases had no gene match. The CDR3 covers 16 residues. The CDR3 DNA follows: TGTGCCAGCAGTTCCGCCTCCGGGAGGGCTCCCAATGAGCAGTTCTTC. This translates into CASSSASGRAPNEQFF.

The chain is built from TRBV11-2 and TRBJ2-5; D perhaps matches TRBD2 (5 bases). Trimming stripped 1 base from V and 5 bases from J, with 14 bases between. Germline CDR1 SGHAT, CDR2 FQNNGV. There are 15 residues in the CDR3. CDR3 amino acids: CASSLGVERPETQYF. DNA for the CDR3: TGTGCCAGCAGCTTAGGGGTAGAGCGGCCGGAGACCCAGTACTTC.